Sequencing of this T cell receptor beta chain was carried out in a study of blood T cells in healthy people across ages. Study as a whole: Roughly one uniquely barcoded beta molecule per two T cells was captured.

Extraction yielded at least 6 micrograms of total RNA per sample. J lost 4 bases, V lost 4 bases, and 8 bases had no gene match. In germline, CDR1 is MDHEN, CDR2 SYDVKM. The length of the CDR3 is 15 residues. It was with a sample-barcoded 5' primer and a J-beta primer mix that a second PCR of about 6 to 12 cycles was run. Each CDR3 protein gets one entry after TCRdb re-called the 5' RACE reads with MiXCR. Found here are 700,000 or so distinct CDR3 sequences, less than 45% of them singletons; the top ten hold 25% to 35%. With regard to this clonotype: Antigen unknown.

Regarding the study as a whole: Diversity was higher, and naive CD4+ cells more numerous, in long-lived donors than in aged donors.

Sequenced sample: blood. The clonotype was recovered from a man older than 75 in good health. This sequence joins TRBV28 and TRBJ2-7; 9 bases agree with TRBD2. Here the CDR3 reads CASSSAGGRLYEQYF. The CDR3 nucleotides read TGTGCCAGCAGTTCAGCGGGAGGAAGGCTTTACGAGCAGTACTTC.